Included here is one TCR beta chain sequence, with context. Its antigen is unknown. Germline CDR1 reads MNHNY; CDR2 reads SVGAGI (reference sequence). The V and J ends lost 4 bases and 7 bases, in that order; junction bases with no gene match: 5. CDR3 length equals 13 residues. Data came from immunoSEQ multiplex PCR; TCRdb stores just in-frame clones and leaves some out. Counted here are 80,000 to 100,000 clones, around 88% occurring once; the ten biggest clones make up approximately 4%. This specimen belongs to a study of cytomegalovirus exposure and HLA in healthy donors. Turning to the study itself: The use of the same platform for the 110 or so validation repertoires and the roughly 670 first-cohort repertoires was reported by a later analysis. Points from the study as a whole: A few chains linked to CMV were shown in vitro to be specific for CMV antigens. A later analysis found first-cohort TCR clusters tended to co-occur in the 110 or so validation repertoires. Altogether, 150 to 200 TCR beta chains were recorded as cytomegalovirus-associated.

The chain carries TRBV6-6 and TRBJ1-2; 8 bases are shared with TRBD1. The clonotype comes from a woman aged 30 to 39 in good health and CMV-seronegative. The sequenced sample consisted of PBMCs. The CDR3 DNA sequence: TGTGCCAGCAGTTTGATTACAGGGGGTGGCTACACCTTC. Translating it yields CASSLITGGGYTF.